This TCR beta chain was retrieved from a study of tumor and adjacent non-tumor tissue in lung cancer. A modified ARM-PCR protocol with three rounds of nested PCR amplified TCRbeta. TCRdb re-analysed the multiplex PCR reads in MiXCR, keeping a single row per CDR3 protein. Of around 99,000 distinct CDR3 sequences in the sample, about 65% are singletons; the top ten hold 19%. Between the trimmed V and J ends, which lost 2 bases and 2 bases, there was a span of 13 bases. CDR3 size: 15 residues. Per germline, CDR1 MNHEY and CDR2 SVGAGI. No cell sorting was done before RNA was extracted from the tissue. Distant lung tissue was collected more than 3 cm away from the tumor edge.

The chain recombines TRBV6-5 with TRBJ2-7; D not resolved. The receptor comes from a man aged 55 to 70 with non-small cell lung cancer. Sequences were obtained from distant non-tumor lung tissue. This chain's CDR3 is CASSYTSWRTYEQYF. DNA for the CDR3: TGTGCCAGCAGTTACACCTCGTGGAGAACCTACGAGCAGTACTTC.